One and the same sample provided the 18 T cell receptor beta chains below, sequenced in a study of cytomegalovirus exposure and HLA in healthy donors. The PCR was carried out with 60 Vbeta primers and 13 Jbeta primers. Repertoires were generated with immunoSEQ multiplex PCR, while TCRdb's copy carries only in-frame clones and drops some. This sample lists about 32,000 clones; its ten largest clones have approximately 4.8%. Sequencing input: PBMCs. These receptors were collected from a female donor in good health and CMV-seronegative.

The rearrangement links TRBV15 to TRBJ1-3, with D uncertain. V lost 0 bases and J 0 bases, leaving 9 bases between the germline ends. CDR3 length: 16 residues. Looked up from germline, CDR1 is LNHNV and CDR2 is YYDKDF (reference sequence). The CDR3 is CATSRDQASSGNTIYF. Written as DNA, the CDR3 is TGTGCCACCAGCAGAGATCAGGCGAGCTCTGGAAACACCATATATTTT.

This chain joins TRBV5-1 and TRBJ1-1; no definite D call. With 2 bases removed from V and 1 base from J, the gap between germline ends came to 9 bases. The germline CDR1 and CDR2 sequences are SGHRS and YFSETQ. The CDR3 has 14 residues. CDR3 in amino acids: CASSFRAPNTEAFF. As DNA, the CDR3 is TGCGCCAGCAGCTTCCGAGCCCCGAACACTGAAGCTTTCTTT.

This rearrangement joins TRBV19 to TRBJ1-1; D possibly corresponds to TRBD1 (5 bases). This CDR3 has 14 residues. Germline values: CDR1 LNHDA, CDR2 SQIVND (reference sequence). V lost 4 bases and J 4 bases, leaving 13 bases between the germline ends. The CDR3 here is CASSTTGGGTEAFF. DNA for the CDR3: TGTGCCAGTAGTACAACCGGGGGGGGCACTGAAGCTTTCTTT.

The V and J genes are TRBV6-4 and TRBJ2-6, with D perhaps TRBD1 (6 bases). Germline-derived CDR1 and CDR2 are MRHNA and SNTAGT. This CDR3 has 15 residues. Trimming left V 3 bases short and J 1 base short, with 7 bases between. As DNA, the CDR3 is TGTGCCAGCAGTGAGGACAGTTCTGGGGCCAACGTCCTGACTTTC. It is translated as CASSEDSSGANVLTF.

CDR3 bases: TGCAGCGTACCGGACAGACGCACCGGGGAGCTGTTTTTT. Protein: CSVPDRRTGELFF. This chain links TRBV29-1 with TRBJ2-2, with a weak D call TRBD1 (6 bases). V shed 6 bases and J shed 4 bases, with 12 bases lying between them. The CDR3 consists of 13 residues. The germline V gene encodes CDR1 SQVTM and CDR2 ANQGSEA.

This chain links TRBV25-1 with TRBJ2-2; TRBD1 matches at 9 bases. Trimming removed 9 bases from V and 5 bases from J; junction bases left unmatched: 10. The CDR3 length is 15 residues. CDR1 and CDR2 from the germline V gene are MGHDK and SYGVNS. Here the CDR3 DNA reads TGTGCCAGTAAACGACAGGGGGTGGATACCGGGGAGCTGTTTTTT. This sequence encodes CASKRQGVDTGELFF.

The CDR3 nucleotides are TGCACCAGCAGCCAAGATAGCCGAGCGGGGGTACAAGAGACCCAGTACTTC. Translation gives CTSSQDSRAGVQETQYF. V is TRBV1 and J is TRBJ2-5; the listed D gene, TRBD2, was not tested against the DNA. TRBV1 is noted as a pseudogene. The CDR3 is 17 residues long.

The J gene is TRBJ1-4, the V gene TRBV11-2, with TRBD1 as a possible D gene (6 bases). V dropped 4 bases and J dropped 8 bases, with 14 bases sitting between them. This CDR3 contains 14 residues. The V gene's germline CDR1 is SGHAT and CDR2 FQNNGV. In DNA form, the CDR3 reads TGTGCCAGCAGCTCACCAGGGGCCGGCGAAAAACTGTTTTTT. Its translation is CASSSPGAGEKLFF.

The chain carries TRBV30 and TRBJ2-6; D remains unclear. The CDR3 consists of 12 residues. In germline, CDR1 is GTSNPN, CDR2 SVGIG (reference sequence). Trimming left V 7 bases short and J 4 bases short, with 8 bases between. The chain's CDR3 is CAFPSGANVLTF. CDR3 coding DNA: TGTGCCTTCCCCTCGGGGGCCAACGTCCTGACTTTC.

The genes are TRBV11-3 and TRBJ1-2; perhaps TRBD1 as D (6 bases). Between the trimmed V and J ends, which lost 0 bases and 4 bases, there was a span of 18 bases. The CDR3 has 17 residues. Germline V CDR1 and CDR2: SGHNT, YENEEA. CDR3 coding DNA: TGTGCCAGCAGCTTAGATCTCTGGGGGCGCGAGGTCTATGGCTACACCTTC. Residues: CASSLDLWGREVYGYTF. The full variable domain, its missing parts supplied by reference TRBV11-3 and TRBJ1-2, is EAGVVQSPRYKIIEKKQPVAFWCNPISGHNTLYWYLQNLGQGPELLIRYENEEAVDDSQLPKDRFSAERLKGVDSTLKIQPAELGDSAVYLCASSLDLWGREVYGYTFGSGTRLTVV.

V usage is TRBV19 and J usage is TRBJ1-5; 8 bases agree with TRBD1. This CDR3 is 16 amino acids long. Losses at the gene ends were 6 bases for V and 1 base for J; bases not matched to a gene: 8. Germline CDR1 reads LNHDA; CDR2 reads SQIVND (reference sequence). DNA of the CDR3: TGTGCCAGTAGGGATGATAGGACAGGGAGCAATCAGCCCCAGCATTTT. Its protein product is CASRDDRTGSNQPQHF.

The chain uses TRBV28 and TRBJ2-3; TRBD2 agrees at 9 bases. Looked up from germline, CDR1 is MDHEN and CDR2 is SYDVKM. J was trimmed by 5 bases and V by 7 bases; bases with no gene match: 7. The CDR3 length is 14 residues. The CDR3 is CASKGGGARDTQYF. In DNA, the CDR3 is TGTGCCAGCAAAGGCGGGGGGGCTCGAGATACGCAGTATTTT.

The chain is built from TRBV19 and TRBJ1-5; 9 bases align to TRBD1. The CDR3 is 15 amino acids. Germline V gene lookup returns CDR1 LNHDA and CDR2 SQIVND (reference sequence). V lost 7 bases to trimming and J lost 3 bases; unmatched junction nucleotides: 7. The CDR3 is CASTRTGDNNQPQHF. As DNA, the CDR3 is TGTGCCAGTACACGGACAGGGGATAACAATCAGCCCCAGCATTTT.

The chain links TRBV5-6 to TRBJ1-1, with unresolved D. V was shortened by 3 bases and J by 10 bases, with 10 bases between the two germline ends. There are 11 residues in the CDR3. Germline CDR1 and CDR2: SGHDT and YYEEEE. CDR3 nucleotides: TGTGCCAGCAGCTCTATTGGGAGAGCTTTCTTT. Its translation: CASSSIGRAFF.

The gene calls are TRBV9 and TRBJ1-6; D might be TRBD1 (6 bases). The CDR3 loop spans 15 amino acids. Per germline, CDR1 SGDLS and CDR2 YYNGEE. The germline V and J ends were trimmed by 0 bases and 5 bases, with 9 bases remaining between them. CDR3: CASSVDRTDNSPLHF. CDR3 nucleotide sequence: TGTGCCAGCAGCGTAGATCGGACAGATAATTCACCCCTCCACTTT.

This rearrangement joins TRBV6-5 to TRBJ1-5; the D is unclear. The CDR3 has 13 amino acids. Per the germline V gene, CDR1 is MNHEY and CDR2 is SVGAGI. V was shortened by 6 bases and J by 4 bases, with 10 bases between the two germline ends. The CDR3 loop reads CASRPTENQPQHF. The CDR3 region has the DNA TGTGCCAGCAGACCGACTGAGAATCAGCCCCAGCATTTT.

This CDR3 is CASSLATGVRETQYF. Written as DNA, the CDR3 is TGCGCCAGCAGCTTGGCGACAGGGGTTCGAGAGACCCAGTACTTC. V is TRBV5-1 and J is TRBJ2-5, with TRBD1 identical over 8 bases. Looked up from germline, CDR1 is SGHRS and CDR2 is YFSETQ. This CDR3 region has 15 residues. V shed 0 bases and J 4 bases; nucleotides not matched to a gene: 5.

J is TRBJ2-1 and V is TRBV5-1; 7 bases line up with TRBD2. Trimming took 0 bases from V and 3 from J; bases not matched to a gene: 9. The CDR3 is 17 residues long. CDR1 is SGHRS, CDR2 YFSETQ, per germline. CDR3 amino acids: CASSLGVAASGYNEQFF. In nucleotides, the CDR3 is TGCGCCAGCAGCTTGGGGGTGGCCGCTAGCGGCTACAATGAGCAGTTCTTC.